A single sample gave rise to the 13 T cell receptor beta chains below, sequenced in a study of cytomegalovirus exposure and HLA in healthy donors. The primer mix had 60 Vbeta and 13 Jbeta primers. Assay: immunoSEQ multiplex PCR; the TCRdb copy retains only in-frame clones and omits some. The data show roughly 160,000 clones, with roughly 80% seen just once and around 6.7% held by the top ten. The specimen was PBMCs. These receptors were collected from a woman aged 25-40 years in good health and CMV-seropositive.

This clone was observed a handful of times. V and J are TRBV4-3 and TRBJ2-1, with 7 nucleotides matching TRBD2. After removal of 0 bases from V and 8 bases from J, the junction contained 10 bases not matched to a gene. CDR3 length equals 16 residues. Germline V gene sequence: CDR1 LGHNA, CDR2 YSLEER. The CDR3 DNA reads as TGCGCCAGCAGCCAAGATCCCCCTAGCGGAGGGGATGAGCAGTTCTTC. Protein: CASSQDPPSGGDEQFF.

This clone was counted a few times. CDR3 loop: CASSEGGARDSTQYF. CDR3 in DNA: TGTGCCAGCAGTGAAGGCGGGGCAAGGGATAGTACGCAGTATTTT. The rearrangement links TRBV25-1 to TRBJ2-3; D might be TRBD2 (6 bases). V lost 2 bases to trimming and J lost 8 bases, with 17 bases between them. There are 15 residues in the CDR3. Germline V gene sequence: CDR1 MGHDK, CDR2 SYGVNS.

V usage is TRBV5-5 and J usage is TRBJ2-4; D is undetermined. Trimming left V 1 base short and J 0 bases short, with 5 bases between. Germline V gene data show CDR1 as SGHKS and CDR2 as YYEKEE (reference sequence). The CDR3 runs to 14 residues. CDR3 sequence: CASSLTVAKNIQYF. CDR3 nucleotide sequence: TGTGCCAGCAGCTTGACAGTAGCCAAAAACATTCAGTACTTC.

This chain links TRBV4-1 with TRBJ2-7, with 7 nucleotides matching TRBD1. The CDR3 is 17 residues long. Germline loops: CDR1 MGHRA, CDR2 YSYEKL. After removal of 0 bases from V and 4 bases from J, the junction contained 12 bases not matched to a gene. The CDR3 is CASSQDVKQGVYYEQYF. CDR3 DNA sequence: TGCGCCAGCAGCCAAGATGTAAAGCAGGGGGTATATTACGAGCAGTACTTC.

The CDR3: CAIKATSGGHGDTQYF. In nucleotides, the CDR3 is TGTGCCATCAAAGCGACTAGCGGGGGGCATGGAGATACGCAGTATTTT. The chain links TRBV10-3 to TRBJ2-3, with 13 nucleotides matching TRBD2. This CDR3 has 16 residues. Germline V gene sequence: CDR1 ENHRY, CDR2 SYGVKD. The junction had 9 bases not matched to a gene; V was cut back by 7 bases and J by 5 bases.

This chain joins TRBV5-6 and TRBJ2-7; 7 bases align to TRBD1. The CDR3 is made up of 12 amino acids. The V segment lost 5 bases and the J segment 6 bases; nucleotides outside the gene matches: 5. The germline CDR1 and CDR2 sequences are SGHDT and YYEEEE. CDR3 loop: CASRKGAGEQYF. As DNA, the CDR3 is TGTGCCAGCAGAAAGGGGGCAGGCGAGCAGTACTTC.

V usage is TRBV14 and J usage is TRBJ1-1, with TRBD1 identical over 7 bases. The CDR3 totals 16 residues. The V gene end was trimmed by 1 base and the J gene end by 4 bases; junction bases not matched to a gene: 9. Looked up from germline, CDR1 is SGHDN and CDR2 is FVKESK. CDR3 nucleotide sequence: TGTGCCAGCAGCCAAGCGAGGGGGCGCGTTTTCACTGAAGCTTTCTTT. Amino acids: CASSQARGRVFTEAFF.

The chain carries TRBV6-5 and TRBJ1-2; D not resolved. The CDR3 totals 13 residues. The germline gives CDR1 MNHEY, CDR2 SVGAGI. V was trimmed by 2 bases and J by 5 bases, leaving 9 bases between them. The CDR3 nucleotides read TGTGCCAGCAGTTACGGAGCGGGGTATGGCTACACCTTC. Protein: CASSYGAGYGYTF.

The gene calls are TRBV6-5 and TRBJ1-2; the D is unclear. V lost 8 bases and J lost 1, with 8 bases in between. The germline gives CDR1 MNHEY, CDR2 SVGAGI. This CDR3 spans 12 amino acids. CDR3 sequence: CASYQVNYGYTF. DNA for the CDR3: TGTGCCAGCTATCAGGTTAACTATGGCTACACCTTC.

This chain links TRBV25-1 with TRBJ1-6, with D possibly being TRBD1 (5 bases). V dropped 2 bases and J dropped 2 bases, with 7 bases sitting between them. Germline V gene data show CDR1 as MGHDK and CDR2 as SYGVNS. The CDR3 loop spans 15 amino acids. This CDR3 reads CASSERGTYNSPLHF. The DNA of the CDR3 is TGTGCCAGCAGTGAACGGGGGACCTATAATTCACCCCTCCACTTT.

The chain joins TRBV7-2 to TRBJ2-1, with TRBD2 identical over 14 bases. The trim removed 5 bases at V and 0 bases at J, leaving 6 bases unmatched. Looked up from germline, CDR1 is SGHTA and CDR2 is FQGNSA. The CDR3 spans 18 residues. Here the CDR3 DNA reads TGTGCCAGCAGCCTTAGGACTAGCGGGGGGACCTCCTACAATGAGCAGTTCTTC. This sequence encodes CASSLRTSGGTSYNEQFF. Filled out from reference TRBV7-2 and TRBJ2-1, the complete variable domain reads GAGVSQSPSNKVTEKGKDVELRCDPISGHTALYWYRQSLGQGLEFLIYFQGNSAPDKSGLPSDRFSAERTGGSVSTLTIQRTQQEDSAVYLCASSLRTSGGTSYNEQFFGPGTRLTVL.

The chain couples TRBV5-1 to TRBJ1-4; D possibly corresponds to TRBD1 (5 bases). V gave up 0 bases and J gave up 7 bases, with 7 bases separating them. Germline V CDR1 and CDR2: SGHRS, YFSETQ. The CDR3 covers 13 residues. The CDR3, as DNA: TGCGCCAGCAGCTTGGGACAGCTTGAAAAACTGTTTTTT. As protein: CASSLGQLEKLFF. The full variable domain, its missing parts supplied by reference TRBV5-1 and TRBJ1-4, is KAGVTQTPRYLIKTRGQQVTLSCSPISGHRSVSWYQQTPGQGLQFLFEYFSETQRNKGNFPGRFSGRQFSNSRSEMNVSTLELGDSALYLCASSLGQLEKLFFGSGTQLSVL.

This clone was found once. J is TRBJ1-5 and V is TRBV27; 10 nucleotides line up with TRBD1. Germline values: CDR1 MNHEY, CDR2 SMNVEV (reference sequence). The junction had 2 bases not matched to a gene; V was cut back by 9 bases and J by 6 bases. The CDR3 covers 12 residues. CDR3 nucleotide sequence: TGTGCCAGTCGGACAGGGGGTCAGCCCCAGCATTTT. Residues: CASRTGGQPQHF.